A selection of T cell receptor beta chains follows, all from one sample in a study of cytomegalovirus exposure and HLA in healthy donors. This table comes from immunoSEQ multiplex PCR, and its TCRdb copy is limited to in-frame clones, with some not included. Of about 150,000 clones listed, 64% are singletons. Sequenced input: PBMCs. Receptors originate from a woman younger than 45 in good health and CMV-seropositive. Both conserved end residues are part of each CDR3.

v_gene: TRBV29-1
CDR3aa: CSVGQGAETQYF

v_gene: TRBV2
CDR3aa: CASSTGRDSPLHF

v_gene: TRBV5-6
CDR3aa: CASSYWDSGTYEQYF

v_gene: TRBV29-1
CDR3aa: CSADRENTEAFF

v_gene: TRBV6-5
CDR3aa: CASSIFSSGGTEAFF

v_gene: TRBV10-3
CDR3aa: CASAGTGNIQYF

v_gene: TRBV19
CDR3aa: CASSIPRGGYNEQFF

v_gene: TRBV5-1
CDR3aa: CASSSTSGDLETQYF

v_gene: TRBV28
CDR3aa: CASRPGNGRGTEDTF

v_gene: TRBV7-3
CDR3aa: CASSLTWSANTGELFF

v_gene: TRBV7-2
CDR3aa: CASSLWGPNYGYTF

v_gene: TRBV18
CDR3aa: CASSATGTGSTDTQYF

v_gene: TRBV28
CDR3aa: CASRRDISNSPLHF

v_gene: TRBV10-3
CDR3aa: CAIRAAGDEKLFF

v_gene: TRBV6-5
CDR3aa: CASSLAGAAEQYF

v_gene: TRBV7-3
CDR3aa: CASSSAGNGELFF

v_gene: TRBV7-9
CDR3aa: CASAGTLYTDTQYF

v_gene: TRBV7-9
CDR3aa: CASSLFEDSPLHF

v_gene: TRBV7-9
CDR3aa: CASSLKGGRLDEQFF

v_gene: TRBV27
CDR3aa: CASSFLGRTEAFF

v_gene: TRBV10-3
CDR3aa: CAISAGTENYEQYF

v_gene: TRBV6-4
CDR3aa: CASSDSLSALYNEQFF

v_gene: TRBV19
CDR3aa: CATTPTGWDGYTF

v_gene: TRBV4-1
CDR3aa: CASSRGQAYGDSPLHF

v_gene: TRBV7-8
CDR3aa: CASRPALAGPVEKNRAQYF

v_gene: TRBV11-3
CDR3aa: CASSRGGQPQHF

v_gene: TRBV5-4
CDR3aa: CASSSPAGGGYEQYF

v_gene: TRBV9
CDR3aa: CASSVAGVLGYTF

v_gene: TRBV18
CDR3aa: CASSPLTSGSGETQYF